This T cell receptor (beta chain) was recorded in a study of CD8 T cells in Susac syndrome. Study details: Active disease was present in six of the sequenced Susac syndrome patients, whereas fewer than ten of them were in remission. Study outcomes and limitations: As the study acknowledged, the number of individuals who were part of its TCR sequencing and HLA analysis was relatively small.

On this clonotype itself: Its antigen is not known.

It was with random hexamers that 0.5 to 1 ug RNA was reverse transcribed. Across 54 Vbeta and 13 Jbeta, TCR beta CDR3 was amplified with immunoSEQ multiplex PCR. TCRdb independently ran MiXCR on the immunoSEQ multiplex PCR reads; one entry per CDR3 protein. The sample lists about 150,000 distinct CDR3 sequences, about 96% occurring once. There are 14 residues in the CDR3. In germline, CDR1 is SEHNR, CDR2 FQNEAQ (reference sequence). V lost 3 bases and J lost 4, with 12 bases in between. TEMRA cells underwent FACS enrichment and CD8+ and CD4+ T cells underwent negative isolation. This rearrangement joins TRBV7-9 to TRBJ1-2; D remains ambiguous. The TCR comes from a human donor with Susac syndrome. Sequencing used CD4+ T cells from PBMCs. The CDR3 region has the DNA TGTGCCAGCAGCTTCGGAGTGAGCGTCTATGGCTACACCTTC. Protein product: CASSFGVSVYGYTF.